This T cell receptor beta chain was documented in a study of blood T cells in healthy people across ages. This clonotype has more than one count but fewer than ten. One end of the junction fails to match germline, which may point to a read error. For the second PCR, which ran for roughly 7 to 11 cycles, a sample-barcoded 5' primer and a J-beta primer mix were used. TCRdb re-called the 5' RACE reads through MiXCR, storing one row per CDR3 protein. Of more than 1 million distinct CDR3 sequences in the sample, under 55% were seen once. The CDR3 consists of 14 residues. The germline CDR1 and CDR2 sequences are LGHNT and FRNRAP.

The sequence was collected from a woman aged 55-70 years in good health. The V call is TRBV12-5, the J call TRBJ2-5, with D maybe TRBD1 (6 bases). Sequenced: blood. CDR3 bases: TGTACTAGTGGCTCAGGGGCCACGGTTTCTGAGCAGTACTTC. Translated: CTSGSGATVSEQYF.